This TCR beta chain comes out of a study of PD-1 blockade in classical Hodgkin lymphoma. The study's findings and limits: Complete responders started with a diversity level that resembled newly diagnosed patients at baseline.

Following autologous stem cell transplantation, relapse occurred in every patient, and exposure to brentuximab vedotin varied. Best overall response was complete response, partial response or progressive disease in these relapsed/refractory classical Hodgkin lymphoma patients. TCRdb's copy holds only in-frame clones and misses some; the assay was immunoSEQ multiplex PCR. The table lists 90,000 to 100,000 clones, over 85% of them singletons. This CDR3 comprises 15 residues. In germline, CDR1 is SEHNR, CDR2 FQNEAQ (reference sequence). V was trimmed by 10 bases and J by 3 bases, leaving 18 bases between them. This clone has just a few counts. Its target is not known.

The specimen was peripheral blood mononuclear cells (PBMCs), collected at baseline. The V and J genes are TRBV7-9 and TRBJ1-4, with no clear D. This clonotype was sampled from a human donor with classical Hodgkin lymphoma. CDR3 bases: TGTGCCATTCCCTCGGAGGGCGGATCTAATGAAAAACTGTTTTTT. The encoded protein is CAIPSEGGSNEKLFF. Complete variable domain (other parts from reference TRBV7-9 and TRBJ1-4): DTGVSQNPRHKITKRGQNVTFRCDPISEHNRLYWYRQTLGQGPEFLTYFQNEAQLEKSRLLSDRFSAERPKGSFSTLEIQRTEQGDSAMYLCAIPSEGGSNEKLFFGSGTQLSVL.